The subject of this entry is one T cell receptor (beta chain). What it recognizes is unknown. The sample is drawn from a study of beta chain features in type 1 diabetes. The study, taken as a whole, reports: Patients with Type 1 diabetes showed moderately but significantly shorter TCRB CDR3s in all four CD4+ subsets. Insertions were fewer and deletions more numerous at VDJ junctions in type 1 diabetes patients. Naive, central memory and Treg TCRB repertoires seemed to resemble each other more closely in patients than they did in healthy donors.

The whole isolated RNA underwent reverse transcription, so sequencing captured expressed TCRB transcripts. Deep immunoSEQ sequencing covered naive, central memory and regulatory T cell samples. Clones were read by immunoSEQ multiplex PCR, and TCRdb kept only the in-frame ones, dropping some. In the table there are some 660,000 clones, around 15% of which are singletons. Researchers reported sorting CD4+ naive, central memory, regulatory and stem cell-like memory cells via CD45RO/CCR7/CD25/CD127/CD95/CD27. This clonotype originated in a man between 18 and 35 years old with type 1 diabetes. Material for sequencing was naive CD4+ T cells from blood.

The DNA for the CDR3 is TGTGCCAGCAGTGCAGACACCGGGACTAGCGGCACAGATACGCAGTATTTT. It translates to CASSADTGTSGTDTQYF. The chain links TRBV2 to TRBJ2-3; 10 bases fit TRBD2. Germline CDR1 SNHLY, CDR2 FYNNEI. The CDR3 covers 17 residues. The J segment lost 1 base and the V segment lost 4 bases, leaving 8 bases of the junction unmatched.